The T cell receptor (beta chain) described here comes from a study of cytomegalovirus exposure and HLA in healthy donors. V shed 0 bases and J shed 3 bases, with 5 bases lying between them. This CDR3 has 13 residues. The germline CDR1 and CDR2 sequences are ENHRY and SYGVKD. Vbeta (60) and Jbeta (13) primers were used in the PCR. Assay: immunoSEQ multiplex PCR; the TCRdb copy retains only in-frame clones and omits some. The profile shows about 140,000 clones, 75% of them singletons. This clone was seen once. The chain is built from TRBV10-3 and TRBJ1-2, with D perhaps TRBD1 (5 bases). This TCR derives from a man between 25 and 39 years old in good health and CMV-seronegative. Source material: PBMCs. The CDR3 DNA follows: TGTGCCATCAGTGAGTCAGGGGACTATGGCTACACCTTC. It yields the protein CAISESGDYGYTF.